This paragraph covers one TCR beta chain sequence. This receptor's antigen is unknown. No much larger clone is present one base from it, and per-base qualities are unavailable. The treatment or condition label, as the study defines it: allogeneic hematopoietic cell transplantation with graft depleted of TCRalphabeta T cells and CD19 B cells. The children who served as transplant recipients had been given grafts of TCRalphabeta/CD19-depleted allogeneic hematopoietic cells. Library preparation was by PCR. The instrument given in TCRdb is Illumina HiSeq 2500. Molecular barcoding was employed in the preparation of TCR libraries, with unique molecular identifiers being used to normalize TCRbeta repertoire quantification. The public reads were reprocessed in TCRdb via fastp at Q25 and MiXCR, keeping in-frame beta chains. CDR3 protein duplicates are merged, each entry listing the most common genes and DNA. Present in this sample are 780,000 or so distinct CDR3 sequences, roughly 15% of which were seen just once. The ten biggest clones cover under 6% of the sample.

The data originate from a study of T-cell reconstitution after alpha-beta-depleted transplantation in children (dated by TCRdb to the mid-2010s). In terms of the full investigation: Using TCR repertoire profiling, the study quantitatively followed how T-cell immune reconstitution unfolded in children after TCRalphabeta/CD19-depleted allogeneic hematopoietic cell transplantation.

What the research found in general, with its limitations: Over subsequent months, a decline in hyperexpanded clone frequencies was noted, and after one year, T-cell counts and TCRbeta diversity were mostly ascribed to newly produced T cells. The apparently early alphabetaT-cell count recovery about two months after transplant was reportedly dependent on only several hundred rapidly expanded clones derived from non-depleted graft cells. In some patients, the high TCRbeta diversity seen at day 60 was put down to recipient T cells and intrathymic progenitors that had survived conditioning.

Cut back by 6 bases and 2 bases, the V and J ends lie 9 bases apart. In the germline V gene, CDR1 corresponds to MNHNS and CDR2 to SASEGT. Measured from the cysteine to the phenylalanine, the CDR3 is 13 residues long. The entry retains the CDR3 DNA only, 39 bases that are in frame from base 1. This chain is built from TRBV6-1 and TRBJ2-3; the D gene remains uncertain. The sequencing here drew on PBMCs, mostly from graft donor cells, taken 360 days after TCRalphabeta/CD19-depleted stem cell transplant. The origin of this receptor is a male patient under 18 who had a stem cell transplant for acute lymphoblastic leukemia, so the T cells may come from the graft donor. The CDR3 in this case is CASSIRVTDTQYF. Read as DNA, the sequence is TGTGCCAGCAGCATCCGGGTCACAGATACGCAGTATTTT.